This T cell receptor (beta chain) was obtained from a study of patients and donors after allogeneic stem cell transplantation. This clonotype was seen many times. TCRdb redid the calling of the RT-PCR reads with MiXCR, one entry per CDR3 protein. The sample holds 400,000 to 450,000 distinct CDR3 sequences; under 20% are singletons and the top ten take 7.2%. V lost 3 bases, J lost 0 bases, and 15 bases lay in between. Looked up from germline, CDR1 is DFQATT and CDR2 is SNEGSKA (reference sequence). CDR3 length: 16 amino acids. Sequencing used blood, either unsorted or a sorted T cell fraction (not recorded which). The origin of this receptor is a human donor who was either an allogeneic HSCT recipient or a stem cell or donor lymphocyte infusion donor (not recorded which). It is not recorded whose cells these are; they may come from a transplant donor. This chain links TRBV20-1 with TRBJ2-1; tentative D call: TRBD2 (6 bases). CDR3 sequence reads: CSASMLGGTSYNEQFF. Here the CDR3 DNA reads TGCAGTGCTAGTATGCTGGGGGGAACCTCCTACAATGAGCAGTTCTTC.